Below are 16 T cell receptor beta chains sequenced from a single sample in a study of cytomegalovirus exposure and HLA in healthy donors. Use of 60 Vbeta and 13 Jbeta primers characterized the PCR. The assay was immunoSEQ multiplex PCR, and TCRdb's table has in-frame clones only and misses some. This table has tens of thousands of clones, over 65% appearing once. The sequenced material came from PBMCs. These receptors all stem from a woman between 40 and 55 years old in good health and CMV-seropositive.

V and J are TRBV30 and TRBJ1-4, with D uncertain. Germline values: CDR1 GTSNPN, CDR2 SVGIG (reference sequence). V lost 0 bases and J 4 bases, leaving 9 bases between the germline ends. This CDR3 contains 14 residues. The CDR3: CAWSVVRFNEKLFF. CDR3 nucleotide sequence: TGTGCCTGGAGTGTTGTCAGATTTAATGAAAAACTGTTTTTT.

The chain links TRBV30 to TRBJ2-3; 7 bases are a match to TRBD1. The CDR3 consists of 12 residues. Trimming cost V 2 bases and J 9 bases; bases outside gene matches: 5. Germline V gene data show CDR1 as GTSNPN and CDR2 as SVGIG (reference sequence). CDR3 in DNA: TGTGCCTGGAGTAAGGGGGCGCCCACGCAGTATTTT. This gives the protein CAWSKGAPTQYF.

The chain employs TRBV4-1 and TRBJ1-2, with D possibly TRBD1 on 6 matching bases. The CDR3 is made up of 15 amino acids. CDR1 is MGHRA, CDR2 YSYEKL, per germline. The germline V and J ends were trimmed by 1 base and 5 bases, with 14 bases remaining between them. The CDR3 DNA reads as TGCGCCAGCAGCCAAGGAGTACAGGGTTCGTATGGCTACACCTTC. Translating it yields CASSQGVQGSYGYTF.

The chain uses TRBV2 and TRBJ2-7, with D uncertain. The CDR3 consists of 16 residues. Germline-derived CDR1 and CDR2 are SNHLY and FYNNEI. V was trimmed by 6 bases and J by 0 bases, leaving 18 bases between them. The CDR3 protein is CASRLDSAISSYEQYF. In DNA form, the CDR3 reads TGTGCCAGCAGGTTAGACTCAGCCATAAGCTCCTACGAGCAGTACTTC.

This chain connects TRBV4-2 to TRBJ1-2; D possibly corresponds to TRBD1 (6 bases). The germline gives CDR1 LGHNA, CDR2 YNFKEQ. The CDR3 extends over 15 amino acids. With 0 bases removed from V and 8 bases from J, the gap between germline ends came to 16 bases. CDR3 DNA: TGTGCCAGCAGCCAAGATTCGGGCAGGGGTTACGGCTACACCTTC. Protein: CASSQDSGRGYGYTF.

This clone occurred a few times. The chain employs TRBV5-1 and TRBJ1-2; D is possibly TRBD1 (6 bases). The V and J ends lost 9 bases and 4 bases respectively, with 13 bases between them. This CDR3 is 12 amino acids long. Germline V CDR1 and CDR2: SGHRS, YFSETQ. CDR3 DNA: TGCGCCACCGCGGACAGCCTCTATGGCTACACCTTC. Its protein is CATADSLYGYTF.

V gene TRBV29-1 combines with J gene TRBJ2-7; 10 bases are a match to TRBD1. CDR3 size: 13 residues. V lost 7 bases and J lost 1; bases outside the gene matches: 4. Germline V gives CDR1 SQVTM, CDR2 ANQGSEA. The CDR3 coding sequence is TGCAGCGCCGGACAGGGGGGTTCCTACGAGCAGTACTTC. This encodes CSAGQGGSYEQYF.

As DNA, the CDR3 is TGTGCCAGCAGCTTTGACAGGAGCTATGGCTACACCTTC. Translation: CASSFDRSYGYTF. This sequence joins TRBV7-2 and TRBJ1-2; possibly TRBD1 for D (6 bases). Germline-derived CDR1 and CDR2 are SGHTA and FQGNSA. This CDR3 has 13 amino acids. Trimming removed 3 bases from V and 4 bases from J, with 9 bases in between.

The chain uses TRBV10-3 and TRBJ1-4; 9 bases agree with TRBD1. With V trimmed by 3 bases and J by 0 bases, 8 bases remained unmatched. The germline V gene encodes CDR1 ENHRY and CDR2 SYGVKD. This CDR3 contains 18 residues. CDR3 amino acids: CAISDPGQGLSTNEKLFF. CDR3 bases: TGTGCCATCAGTGATCCCGGACAGGGGCTCTCAACTAATGAAAAACTGTTTTTT.

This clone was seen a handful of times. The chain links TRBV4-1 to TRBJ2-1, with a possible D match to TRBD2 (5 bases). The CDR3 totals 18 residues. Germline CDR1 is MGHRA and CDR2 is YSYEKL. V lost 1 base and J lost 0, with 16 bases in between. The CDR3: CASSQADFLAISYNEQFF. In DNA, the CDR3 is TGCGCCAGCAGCCAAGCGGATTTCCTAGCTATCTCCTACAATGAGCAGTTCTTC.

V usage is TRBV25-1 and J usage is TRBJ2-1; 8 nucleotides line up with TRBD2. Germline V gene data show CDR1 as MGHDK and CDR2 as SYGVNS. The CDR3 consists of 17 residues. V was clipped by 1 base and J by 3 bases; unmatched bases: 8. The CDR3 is CASSESRRRGDYNEQFF. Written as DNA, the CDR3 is TGTGCCAGCAGTGAATCTAGACGGCGGGGGGACTACAATGAGCAGTTCTTC.

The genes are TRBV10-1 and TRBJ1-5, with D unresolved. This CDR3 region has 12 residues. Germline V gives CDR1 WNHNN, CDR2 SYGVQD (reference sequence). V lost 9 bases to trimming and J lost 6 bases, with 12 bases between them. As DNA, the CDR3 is TGCGCCAGTCTCTCTCTATTTCAGCCCCAGCATTTT. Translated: CASLSLFQPQHF.

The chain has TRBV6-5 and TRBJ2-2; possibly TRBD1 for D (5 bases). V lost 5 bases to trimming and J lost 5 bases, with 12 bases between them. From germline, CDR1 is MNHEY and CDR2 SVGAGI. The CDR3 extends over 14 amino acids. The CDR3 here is CASSTMTATGELFF. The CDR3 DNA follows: TGTGCCAGCAGTACGATGACAGCTACCGGGGAGCTGTTTTTT.

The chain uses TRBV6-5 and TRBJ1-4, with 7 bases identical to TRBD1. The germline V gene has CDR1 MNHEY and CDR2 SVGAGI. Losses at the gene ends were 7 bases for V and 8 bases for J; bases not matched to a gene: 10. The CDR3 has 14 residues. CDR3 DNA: TGTGCCAGCAAGGGACAGAGTCTCGAGGAAAAACTGTTTTTT. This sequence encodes CASKGQSLEEKLFF.

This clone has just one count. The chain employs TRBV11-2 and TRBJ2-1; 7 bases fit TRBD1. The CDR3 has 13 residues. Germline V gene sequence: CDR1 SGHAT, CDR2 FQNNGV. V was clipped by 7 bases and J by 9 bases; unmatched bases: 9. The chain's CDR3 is CASTSNRGGEQFF. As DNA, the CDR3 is TGTGCCAGCACCTCGAACAGGGGCGGTGAGCAGTTCTTC.

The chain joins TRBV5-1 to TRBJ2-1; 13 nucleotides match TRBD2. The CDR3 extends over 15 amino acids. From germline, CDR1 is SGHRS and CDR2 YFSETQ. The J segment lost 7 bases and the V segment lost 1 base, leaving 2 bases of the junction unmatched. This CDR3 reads CASSLTSGRGNEQFF. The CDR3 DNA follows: TGCGCCAGCAGCTTGACTAGCGGGAGGGGGAATGAGCAGTTCTTC.